This entry lists 28 T cell receptor beta chains sequenced from one sample in a study of OX40 agonist ivuxolimab in advanced cancers. Assay: immunoSEQ multiplex PCR; the TCRdb copy retains only in-frame clones and omits some. The sample yields under 95,000 clones, roughly nine tenths seen once. Source: CD4+ or CD8+ T cells sorted from blood, taken in a trial of the OX40 agonist ivuxolimab. The receptor source for this set is an adult with an advanced solid tumor such as melanoma, head and neck, liver or kidney cancer.

V gene TRBV5-4 combines with J gene TRBJ1-3; D remains ambiguous. Germline CDR1 reads SGHNT; CDR2 reads YYREEE (reference sequence). The V end was cut by 2 bases, the J end by 1 base, with 13 bases between. The CDR3 is 16 residues long. The CDR3 reads CASSLDTRLSGNTIYF. In DNA form, the CDR3 reads TGTGCCAGCAGCTTAGACACTCGACTATCTGGAAACACCATATATTTT.

This clone has more than one count but fewer than ten. The chain recombines TRBV30 with TRBJ1-2, with D unresolved. Trimming cost V 1 base and J 4 bases, with 4 bases left between them. The CDR3 contains 11 residues. Germline V gene lookup returns CDR1 GTSNPN and CDR2 SVGIG (reference sequence). The CDR3 spells CAWSGGYGYTF. In DNA form, the CDR3 reads TGTGCCTGGAGTGGGGGCTATGGCTACACCTTC.

This clone was detected only once. This chain joins TRBV5-1 and TRBJ2-2; D is possibly TRBD1 (6 bases). CDR1 SGHRS and CDR2 YFSETQ come from the germline V gene. The CDR3 has 14 amino acids. Trimming stripped 6 bases from V and 6 bases from J, with 15 bases between. The CDR3 DNA reads as TGCGCCAGCAAGCTACAGGGTGTGCCCGGGGAGCTGTTTTTT. Residues: CASKLQGVPGELFF. The complete variable domain, with remaining parts taken from reference TRBV5-1 and TRBJ2-2, reads KAGVTQTPRYLIKTRGQQVTLSCSPISGHRSVSWYQQTPGQGLQFLFEYFSETQRNKGNFPGRFSGRQFSNSRSEMNVSTLELGDSALYLCASKLQGVPGELFFGEGSRLTVL.

The chain employs TRBV5-1 and TRBJ1-2, with no clear D. Germline CDR1 reads SGHRS; CDR2 reads YFSETQ. The CDR3 loop spans 13 amino acids. V was pared by 2 bases and J by 6 bases, with 11 bases between. The CDR3 nucleotides are TGCGCCAGCAGCTTACTAGTCGAGGATGGCTACACCTTC. Translation gives CASSLLVEDGYTF.

The V gene is TRBV25-1, the J gene TRBJ2-1; 9 nucleotides align to TRBD2. Germline lookup yields CDR1 MGHDK and CDR2 SYGVNS. V was clipped by 6 bases and J by 6 bases; unmatched bases: 9. The CDR3 spans 15 residues. The CDR3 spells CASRPSGGRVNEQFF. In nucleotides, the CDR3 is TGTGCCAGCAGACCCTCGGGCGGGAGGGTCAATGAGCAGTTCTTC. Combining the CDR3 with reference TRBV25-1 and TRBJ2-1 gives the whole variable domain EADIYQTPRYLVIGTGKKITLECSQTMGHDKMYWYQQDPGMELHLIHYSYGVNSTEKGDLSSESTVSRIRTEHFPLTLESARPSHTSQYLCASRPSGGRVNEQFFGPGTRLTVL.

This chain connects TRBV27 to TRBJ2-7; D not certain. There are 15 residues in the CDR3. V lost 3 bases to trimming and J lost 2 bases, with 14 bases between them. Per the germline V gene, CDR1 is MNHEY and CDR2 is SMNVEV (reference sequence). CDR3 amino acids: CASSFQIGFTYEQYF. DNA of the CDR3: TGTGCCAGCAGTTTTCAGATCGGGTTTACCTACGAGCAGTACTTC.

The gene calls are TRBV20-1 and TRBJ2-3; maybe TRBD2 (6 bases). Trimming stripped 1 base from V and 15 bases from J, with 14 bases between. This CDR3 is 11 amino acids long. Germline-derived CDR1 and CDR2 are DFQATT and SNEGSKA (reference sequence). CDR3 nucleotide sequence: TGCAGTGCTAGAGCATCGGGACTCGCCTATTTT. This gives the protein CSARASGLAYF.

This clone showed up just once. This chain links TRBV5-1 with TRBJ2-5, with TRBD2 matching over 16 bases. V shed 0 bases and J 3 bases; nucleotides not matched to a gene: 8. CDR1 and CDR2 from the germline V gene are SGHRS and YFSETQ. The CDR3 covers 19 residues. In DNA form, the CDR3 reads TGCGCCAGCAGCTTGGAGACCGGGACTAGCGGGAGGGTAAAAGAGACCCAGTACTTC. Translated: CASSLETGTSGRVKETQYF.

The rearrangement links TRBV29-1 to TRBJ2-3; 9 bases map to TRBD2. This CDR3 region has 15 residues. Trimming removed 4 bases from V and 6 bases from J; junction bases left unmatched: 11. CDR1 SQVTM and CDR2 ANQGSEA come from the germline V gene. DNA for the CDR3: TGCAGCGTTGGAGTTCTGAGCGGGAGGAAGGATACGCAGTATTTT. This codes for CSVGVLSGRKDTQYF.

This chain links TRBV5-4 with TRBJ2-7, with D perhaps TRBD1 (6 bases). The V gene lost 0 bases and the J gene lost 3 bases, with 13 bases spanning the gap. CDR1 is SGHNT and CDR2 is YYREEE in the germline V gene (reference sequence). The length of the CDR3 is 15 residues. The CDR3 spells CASSLAQQGDYEQYF. CDR3 sequence (DNA): TGTGCCAGCAGCTTGGCTCAACAGGGCGACTACGAGCAGTACTTC.

The chain links TRBV5-1 to TRBJ1-1, with 7 bases identical to TRBD1. In germline, CDR1 is SGHRS, CDR2 YFSETQ. Trimming removed 7 bases from V and 3 bases from J; junction bases left unmatched: 12. The CDR3 consists of 15 residues. CDR3 nucleotides: TGCGCCAGCTCCCGACTACAGGGGAAGGACACTGAAGCTTTCTTT. It translates to CASSRLQGKDTEAFF.

This chain links TRBV7-3 with TRBJ2-2; 9 positions agree with TRBD2. The V gene's germline CDR1 is SGHTA and CDR2 FQGTGA. The V and J ends lost 4 bases and 8 bases, in that order; junction bases with no gene match: 5. The CDR3 loop spans 14 amino acids. The CDR3 is CASSSGLAGGELFF. CDR3 coding DNA: TGTGCCAGCAGCTCGGGACTAGCAGGGGGGGAGCTGTTTTTT.

The chain uses TRBV7-9 and TRBJ1-3; D is unclear. The germline gives CDR1 SEHNR, CDR2 FQNEAQ (reference sequence). This CDR3 contains 14 residues. V lost 5 bases, J lost 1 base, and 9 bases lay in between. The CDR3: CASSLDLSGNTIYF. The DNA of the CDR3 is TGTGCCAGCAGCCTCGACCTTTCTGGAAACACCATATATTTT. The full variable domain, rest sourced from reference TRBV7-9 and TRBJ1-3, is DTGVSQNPRHKITKRGQNVTFRCDPISEHNRLYWYRQTLGQGPEFLTYFQNEAQLEKSRLLSDRFSAERPKGSFSTLEIQRTEQGDSAMYLCASSLDLSGNTIYFGEGSWLTVV.

V usage is TRBV5-1 and J usage is TRBJ2-2, with 12 bases lining up with TRBD2. The length of the CDR3 is 16 residues. Germline loops: CDR1 SGHRS, CDR2 YFSETQ. Trimming removed 0 bases from V and 5 bases from J; junction bases left unmatched: 2. This CDR3 reads CASSLVTSGGTGELFF. The CDR3 DNA sequence: TGCGCCAGCAGCTTGGTAACTAGCGGGGGGACCGGGGAGCTGTTTTTT.

About this clone: At the DNA level, this CDR3 is encoded by other sequences in the same sample as well. V and J are TRBV5-4 and TRBJ2-1; tentatively, D is TRBD2 (5 bases). V lost 0 bases and J 0 bases, leaving 7 bases between the germline ends. Germline V gene lookup returns CDR1 SGHNT and CDR2 YYREEE (reference sequence). The CDR3 is made up of 15 amino acids. Here the CDR3 DNA reads TGTGCCAGCAGCTTGGTAGGGAGCTCCTACAATGAGCAGTTCTTC. Protein sequence: CASSLVGSSYNEQFF. The whole variable domain, filled in from reference TRBV5-4 and TRBJ2-1, reads ETGVTQSPTHLIKTRGQQVTLRCSSQSGHNTVSWYQQALGQGPQFIFQYYREEENGRGNFPPRFSGLQFPNYSSELNVNALELDDSALYLCASSLVGSSYNEQFFGPGTRLTVL.

Only one count was recorded for this clone. This chain links TRBV5-1 with TRBJ2-7; 11 bases map to TRBD2. V dropped 4 bases and J dropped 5; count of bases not matched to a gene: 14. CDR3 length equals 17 residues. Germline-derived CDR1 and CDR2 are SGHRS and YFSETQ. This CDR3 is CASSHRLAGPPGDEQYF. The CDR3 DNA reads as TGCGCCAGCAGCCATAGACTAGCGGGGCCTCCCGGGGACGAGCAGTACTTC.

This clone showed up just a few times. The chain couples TRBV7-2 to TRBJ1-1; D remains ambiguous. Trimming stripped 2 bases from V and 1 base from J, with 5 bases between. Germline CDR1 is SGHTA and CDR2 is FQGNSA. CDR3 length equals 13 residues. The CDR3, as DNA: TGTGCCAGCAGCTTAAGGGAGAACACTGAAGCTTTCTTT. Translated, it gives CASSLRENTEAFF.

This clone was seen just once. The V and J genes are TRBV30 and TRBJ2-2, with 11 bases matching TRBD1. V lost 1 base and J lost 1; bases outside the gene matches: 2. This CDR3 is 16 amino acids long. The germline V gene has CDR1 GTSNPN and CDR2 SVGIG (reference sequence). CDR3 amino acids: CAWSAGQGGNTGELFF. The CDR3 coding sequence is TGTGCCTGGAGTGCGGGACAGGGGGGGAACACCGGGGAGCTGTTTTTT.

V usage is TRBV18 and J usage is TRBJ2-1; TRBD2 matches at 14 bases. CDR3 length equals 15 residues. With V trimmed by 4 bases and J by 8 bases, 4 bases remained unmatched. Germline-derived CDR1 and CDR2 are KGHSH and LQKENI. The CDR3 DNA is TGTGCCAGCTCACTGGGACTAGCGGGAGTGGATGAGCAGTTCTTC. Its protein is CASSLGLAGVDEQFF. Together with reference TRBV18 and TRBJ2-1, the CDR3 gives the full variable domain: NAGVMQNPRHLVRRRGQEARLRCSPMKGHSHVYWYRQLPEEGLKFMVYLQKENIIDESGMPKERFSAEFPKEGPSILRIQQVVRGDSAAYFCASSLGLAGVDEQFFGPGTRLTVL.

J is TRBJ1-1 and V is TRBV6-1; D unresolved. Looked up from germline, CDR1 is MNHNS and CDR2 is SASEGT. Between the trimmed V and J ends, which lost 7 bases and 1 base, there was a span of 4 bases. The CDR3 sequence is 11 residues long. CDR3 residues: CASTKNTEAFF. The CDR3 DNA is TGTGCCAGCACCAAGAACACTGAAGCTTTCTTT.

The chain uses TRBV11-3 and TRBJ1-1; D remains unclear. The CDR3 consists of 13 residues. Deletions cut 2 bases from V and 5 bases from J, with 9 bases between. CDR1 and CDR2 from the germline V gene are SGHNT and YENEEA. The CDR3, as DNA: TGTGCCAGCAGCTTATCAGGAGAGACTGAAGCTTTCTTT. This gives the protein CASSLSGETEAFF.

The chain employs TRBV5-6 and TRBJ2-5, with D possibly matching TRBD2 (5 bases). Germline V CDR1 and CDR2: SGHDT, YYEEEE. Deletions cut 5 bases from V and 5 bases from J, with 16 bases between. The CDR3 runs to 14 residues. CDR3 nucleotide sequence: TGTGCCAGCAGGCTGTCGGGGTCCGAGGAGACCCAGTACTTC. As protein: CASRLSGSEETQYF.

The rearrangement links TRBV18 to TRBJ2-7; the D is unclear. V was clipped by 6 bases and J by 0 bases, with 12 bases between them. This CDR3 comprises 14 residues. Germline V gene data show CDR1 as KGHSH and CDR2 as LQKENI. CDR3 nucleotides: TGTGCCAGCTCCCTTGAATTCAGCTCCTACGAGCAGTACTTC. Its protein is CASSLEFSSYEQYF.

In DNA, the CDR3 is TGTGCCAGCGAAAGACTGGAGAACACTGAAGCTTTCTTT. Translating gives CASERLENTEAFF. The chain recombines TRBV6-1 with TRBJ1-1; D gene ambiguous. Germline V gene lookup returns CDR1 MNHNS and CDR2 SASEGT. With 8 bases removed from V and 1 base from J, the gap between germline ends came to 11 bases. The CDR3 length is 13 residues.

Of note for this clone: Other DNA sequences in the sample encode the same CDR3. The chain joins TRBV11-2 to TRBJ2-7; no definite D call. The CDR3 length is 12 residues. Trimming removed 1 base from V and 6 bases from J, with 7 bases in between. Germline values: CDR1 SGHAT, CDR2 FQNNGV. The CDR3 reads CASSLGLGEQYF. DNA of the CDR3: TGTGCCAGCAGCTTAGGTTTGGGCGAGCAGTACTTC.

As regards this clone: Other nucleotide sequences in the sample specify the same CDR3. The rearrangement links TRBV5-1 to TRBJ2-3, with D possibly being TRBD1 (6 bases). V was trimmed by 0 bases and J by 0 bases, leaving 8 bases between them. The germline V gene has CDR1 SGHRS and CDR2 YFSETQ. This CDR3 is 15 amino acids long. CDR3 sequence reads: CASSLAGVSTDTQYF. The CDR3 DNA reads TGCGCCAGCAGCTTGGCAGGGGTTAGCACAGATACGCAGTATTTT.

The chain recombines TRBV6-5 with TRBJ2-2; D is ambiguous. V dropped 8 bases and J dropped 2 bases, with 6 bases sitting between them. The CDR3 totals 12 residues. Looked up from germline, CDR1 is MNHEY and CDR2 is SVGAGI. CDR3 DNA sequence: TGTGCCAGCCGCCGTAACACCGGGGAGCTGTTTTTT. This translates into CASRRNTGELFF.

The chain employs TRBV29-1 and TRBJ2-7, with 9 nucleotides matching TRBD2. This CDR3 region has 14 residues. The V and J ends lost 5 bases and 4 bases, in that order; junction bases with no gene match: 9. Germline values: CDR1 SQVTM, CDR2 ANQGSEA. CDR3 in DNA: TGCAGCGTTTGTAGCGGGAGCTTTCCTTACGAGCAGTACTTC. This sequence encodes CSVCSGSFPYEQYF.